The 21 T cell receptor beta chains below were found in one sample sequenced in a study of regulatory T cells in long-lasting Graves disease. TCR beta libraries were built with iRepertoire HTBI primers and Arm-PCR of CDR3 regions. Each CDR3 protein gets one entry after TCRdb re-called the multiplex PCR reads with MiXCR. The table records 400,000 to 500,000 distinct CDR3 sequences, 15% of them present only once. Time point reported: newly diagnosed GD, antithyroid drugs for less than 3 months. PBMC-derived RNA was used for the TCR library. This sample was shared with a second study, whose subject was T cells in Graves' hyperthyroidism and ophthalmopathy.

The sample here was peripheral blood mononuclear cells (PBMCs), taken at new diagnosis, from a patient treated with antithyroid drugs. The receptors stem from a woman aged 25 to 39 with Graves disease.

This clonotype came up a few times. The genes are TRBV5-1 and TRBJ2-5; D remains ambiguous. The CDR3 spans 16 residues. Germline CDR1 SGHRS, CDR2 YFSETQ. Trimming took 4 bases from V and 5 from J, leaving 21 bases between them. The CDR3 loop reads CASSRLKLTPLETQYF. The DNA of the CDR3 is TGCGCCAGCAGCCGACTCAAATTAACTCCGTTGGAGACCCAGTACTTC.

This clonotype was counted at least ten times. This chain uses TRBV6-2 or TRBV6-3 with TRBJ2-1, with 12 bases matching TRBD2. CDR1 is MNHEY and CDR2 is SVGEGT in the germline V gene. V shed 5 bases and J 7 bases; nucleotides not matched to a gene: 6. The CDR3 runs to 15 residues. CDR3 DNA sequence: TGTGCCAGCAGTGGCCCGACTAGCGGGAGTAATGAGCAGTTCTTC. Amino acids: CASSGPTSGSNEQFF.

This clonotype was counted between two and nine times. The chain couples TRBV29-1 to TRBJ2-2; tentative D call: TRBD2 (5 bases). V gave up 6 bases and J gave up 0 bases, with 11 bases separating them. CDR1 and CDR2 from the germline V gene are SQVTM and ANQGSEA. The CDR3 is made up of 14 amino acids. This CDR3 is CSVRLTTNTGELFF. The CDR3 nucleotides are TGCAGCGTCCGATTGACTACGAACACCGGGGAGCTGTTTTTT.

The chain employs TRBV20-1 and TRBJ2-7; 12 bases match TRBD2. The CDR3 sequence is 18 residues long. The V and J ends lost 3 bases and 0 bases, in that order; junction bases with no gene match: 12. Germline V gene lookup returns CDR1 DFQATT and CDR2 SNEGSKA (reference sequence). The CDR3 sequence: CSASQFGLAGGDSYEQYF. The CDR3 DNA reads TGCAGTGCTAGCCAATTCGGGCTAGCGGGAGGGGACTCCTACGAGCAGTACTTC.

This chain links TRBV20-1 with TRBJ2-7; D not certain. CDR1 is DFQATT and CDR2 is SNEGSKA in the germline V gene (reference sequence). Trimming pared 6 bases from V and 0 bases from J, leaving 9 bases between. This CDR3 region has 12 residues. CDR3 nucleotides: TGCAGTGCGGGATTACTCTCCTACGAGCAGTACTTC. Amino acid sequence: CSAGLLSYEQYF.

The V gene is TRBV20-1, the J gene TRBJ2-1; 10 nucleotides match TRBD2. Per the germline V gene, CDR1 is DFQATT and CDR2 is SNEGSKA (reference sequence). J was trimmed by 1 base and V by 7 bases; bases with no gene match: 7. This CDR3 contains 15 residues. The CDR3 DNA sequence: TGCAGTGGTCTAGCGGGAGCGGGGTCCTACAATGAGCAGTTCTTC. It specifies CSGLAGAGSYNEQFF.

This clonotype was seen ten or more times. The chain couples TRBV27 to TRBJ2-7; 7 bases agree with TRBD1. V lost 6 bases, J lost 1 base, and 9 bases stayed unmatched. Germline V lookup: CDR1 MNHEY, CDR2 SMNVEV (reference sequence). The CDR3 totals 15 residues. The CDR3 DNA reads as TGTGCCAGCAGGCCCGGGACAGATTGGTCCTACGAGCAGTACTTC. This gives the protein CASRPGTDWSYEQYF.

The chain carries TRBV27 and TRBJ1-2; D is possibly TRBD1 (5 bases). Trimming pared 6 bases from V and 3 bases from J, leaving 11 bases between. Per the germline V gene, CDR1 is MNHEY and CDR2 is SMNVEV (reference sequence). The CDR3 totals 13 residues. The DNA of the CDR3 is TGTGCCAGCAGGGGGGGAGACTACTATGGCTACACCTTC. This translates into CASRGGDYYGYTF.

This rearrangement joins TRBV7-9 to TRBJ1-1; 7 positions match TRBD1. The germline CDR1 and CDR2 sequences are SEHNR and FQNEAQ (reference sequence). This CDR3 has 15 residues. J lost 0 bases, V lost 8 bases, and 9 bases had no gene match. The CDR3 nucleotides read TGTGCCAGCGGGGGACAGATACTAATGAACACTGAAGCTTTCTTT. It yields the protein CASGGQILMNTEAFF.

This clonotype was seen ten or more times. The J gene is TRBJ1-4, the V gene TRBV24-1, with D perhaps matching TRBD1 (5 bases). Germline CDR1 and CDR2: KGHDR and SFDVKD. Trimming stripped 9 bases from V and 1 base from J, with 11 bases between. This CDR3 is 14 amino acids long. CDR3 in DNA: TGTGCCACCGACGATCAGGGAACTAATGAAAAACTGTTTTTT. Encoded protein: CATDDQGTNEKLFF.

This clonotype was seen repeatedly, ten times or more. CDR3 loop: CASSRVLLTDTQYF. CDR3 in DNA: TGTGCCAGCAGCCGGGTACTACTCACAGATACGCAGTATTTT. The genes are TRBV3-1 and TRBJ2-3; no definite D call. Trimming shortened V by 4 bases and J by 2 bases, and 10 bases separated the two germline ends. Germline V gives CDR1 LGHDT, CDR2 YNNKEL (reference sequence). This CDR3 region has 14 residues.

The CDR3 region has the DNA TGTGCCAGCATTCCCGGGGGACGCAATTCACCCCTCCACTTT. Protein product: CASIPGGRNSPLHF. The rearrangement links TRBV28 to TRBJ1-6, with a weak D call TRBD1 (5 bases). Germline V lookup: CDR1 MDHEN, CDR2 SYDVKM. Trimming took off 7 bases at V and 7 bases at J, with 14 bases between the two ends. This CDR3 region has 14 residues.

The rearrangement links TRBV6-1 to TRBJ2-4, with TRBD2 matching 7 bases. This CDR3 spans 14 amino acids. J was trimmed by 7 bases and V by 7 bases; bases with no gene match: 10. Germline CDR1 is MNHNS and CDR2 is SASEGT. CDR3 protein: CASIPGGWGNIQYF. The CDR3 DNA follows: TGTGCCAGCATTCCCGGGGGGTGGGGGAACATTCAGTACTTC.

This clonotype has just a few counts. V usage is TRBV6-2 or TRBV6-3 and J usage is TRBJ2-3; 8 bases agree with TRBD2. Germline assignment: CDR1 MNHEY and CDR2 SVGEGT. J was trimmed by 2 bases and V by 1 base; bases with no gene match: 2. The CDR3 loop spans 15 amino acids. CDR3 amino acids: CASSYLAGSTDTQYF. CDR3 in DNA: TGTGCCAGCAGTTACTTAGCGGGATCCACAGATACGCAGTATTTT.

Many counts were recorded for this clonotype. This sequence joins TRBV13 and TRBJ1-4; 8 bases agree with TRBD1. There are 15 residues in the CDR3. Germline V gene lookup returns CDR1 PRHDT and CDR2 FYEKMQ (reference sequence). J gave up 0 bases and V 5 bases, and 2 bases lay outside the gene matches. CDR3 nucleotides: TGTGCCAGCAGCCGACAGGGGACAACTAATGAAAAACTGTTTTTT. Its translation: CASSRQGTTNEKLFF.

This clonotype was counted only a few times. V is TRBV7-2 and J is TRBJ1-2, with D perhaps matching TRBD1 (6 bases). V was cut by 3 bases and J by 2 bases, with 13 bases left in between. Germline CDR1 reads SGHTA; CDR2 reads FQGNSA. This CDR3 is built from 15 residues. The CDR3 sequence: CASSFYREPNYGYTF. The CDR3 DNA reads TGTGCCAGCAGCTTCTACAGGGAGCCGAACTATGGCTACACCTTC.

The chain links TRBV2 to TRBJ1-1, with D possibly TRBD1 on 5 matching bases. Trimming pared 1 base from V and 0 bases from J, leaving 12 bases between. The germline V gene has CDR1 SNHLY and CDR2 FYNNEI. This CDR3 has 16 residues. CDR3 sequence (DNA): TGTGCCAGCAGTGAAGACCAGGGTAGGCTGAACACTGAAGCTTTCTTT. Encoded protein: CASSEDQGRLNTEAFF.

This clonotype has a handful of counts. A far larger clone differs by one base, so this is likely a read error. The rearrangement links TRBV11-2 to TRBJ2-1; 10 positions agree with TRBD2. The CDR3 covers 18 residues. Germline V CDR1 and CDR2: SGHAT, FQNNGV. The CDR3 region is CASSLGQLLAGINNEQFF. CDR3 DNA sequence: TGTGCCAGCAGCTTAGGACAGCTACTAGCGGGAATCAACAACGAGCAGTTCTTC. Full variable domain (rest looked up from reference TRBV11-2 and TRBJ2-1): EAGVAQSPRYKIIEKRQSVAFWCNPISGHATLYWYQQILGQGPKLLIQFQNNGVVDDSQLPKDRFSAERLKGVDSTLKIQPAKLEDSAVYLCASSLGQLLAGINNEQFFGPGTRLTVL.

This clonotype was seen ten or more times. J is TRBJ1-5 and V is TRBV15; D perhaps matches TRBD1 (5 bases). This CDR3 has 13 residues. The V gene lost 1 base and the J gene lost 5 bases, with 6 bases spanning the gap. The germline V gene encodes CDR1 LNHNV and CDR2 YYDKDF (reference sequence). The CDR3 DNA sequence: TGTGCCACCAGCAGAGGCAGGGATCAGCCCCAGCATTTT. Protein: CATSRGRDQPQHF.

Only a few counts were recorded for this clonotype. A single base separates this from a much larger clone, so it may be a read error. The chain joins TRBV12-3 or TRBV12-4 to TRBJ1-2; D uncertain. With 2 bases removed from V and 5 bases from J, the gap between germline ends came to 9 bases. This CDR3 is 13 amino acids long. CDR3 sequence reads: CASSLILGYGYTF. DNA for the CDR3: TGTGCCAGCAGTTTAATCCTGGGGTATGGCTACACCTTC.

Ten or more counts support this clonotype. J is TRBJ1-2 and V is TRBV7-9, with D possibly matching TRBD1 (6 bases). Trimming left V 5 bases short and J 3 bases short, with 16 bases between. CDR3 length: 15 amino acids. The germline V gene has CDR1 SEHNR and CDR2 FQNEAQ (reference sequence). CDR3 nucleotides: TGTGCCAGCAGCCTCGTGGTGGAGGGGGACTATGGCTACACCTTC. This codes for CASSLVVEGDYGYTF. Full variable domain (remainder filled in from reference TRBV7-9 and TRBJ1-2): DTGVSQNPRHKITKRGQNVTFRCDPISEHNRLYWYRQTLGQGPEFLTYFQNEAQLEKSRLLSDRFSAERPKGSFSTLEIQRTEQGDSAMYLCASSLVVEGDYGYTFGSGTRLTVV.